A single sample gave rise to the 27 T cell receptor beta chains below, sequenced in a study of shared clonotypes between healthy human individuals. TCRdb keeps only in-frame clones here, not all; method: immunoSEQ multiplex PCR. The data show 2.3 million or so clones, 85% to 95% seen once. Sequenced input: naive CD4+ T cells from PBMCs. The subset was: CD45RA+ positively selected. Source of these receptors: a young man in good health. Some clones in this sample may be carry-over from other donors' samples.

The chain combines TRBV18 with TRBJ1-1; a weak D match, TRBD1 (6 bases). The germline gives CDR1 KGHSH, CDR2 LQKENI. The CDR3 extends over 15 amino acids. V was clipped by 3 bases and J by 5 bases, with 16 bases between them. The CDR3 sequence: CASSPDSHQETEAFF. The CDR3 region has the DNA TGTGCCAGCTCACCGGACAGTCACCAGGAGACTGAAGCTTTCTTT.

V gene TRBV5-5 combines with J gene TRBJ2-7; no clear D gene. The germline V gene encodes CDR1 SGHKS and CDR2 YYEKEE (reference sequence). The length of the CDR3 is 16 residues. V dropped 2 bases and J dropped 0 bases, with 15 bases sitting between them. This CDR3 reads CASSLRHNLISYEQYF. DNA of the CDR3: TGTGCCAGCAGCTTACGGCACAACCTTATCTCCTACGAGCAGTACTTC.

This rearrangement joins TRBV5-1 to TRBJ1-1; possibly TRBD1 for D (5 bases). The CDR3 runs 12 residues. V lost 7 bases and J lost 1, with 8 bases in between. Germline CDR1 and CDR2: SGHRS and YFSETQ. Written as DNA, the CDR3 is TGCGCCAGCGCAACAGGGAACACTGAAGCTTTCTTT. This gives the protein CASATGNTEAFF.

The genes are TRBV6-6 and TRBJ2-3, with 7 bases fitting TRBD1. V shed 0 bases, J shed 4 bases, and the junction held 1 base outside the gene matches. This CDR3 region has 14 residues. CDR1 is MNHNY, CDR2 SVGAGI, per germline (reference sequence). The chain's CDR3 is CASSYSGQPDTQYF. The CDR3 DNA reads TGTGCCAGCAGTTACTCGGGACAGCCAGATACGCAGTATTTT.

The chain has TRBV7-9 and TRBJ2-3; D gene ambiguous. V was trimmed by 4 bases and J by 6 bases, leaving 8 bases between them. This CDR3 region has 12 residues. The germline V gene has CDR1 SEHNR and CDR2 FQNEAQ (reference sequence). CDR3 residues: CASSYVPDTQYF. In DNA, the CDR3 is TGTGCCAGCAGCTATGTGCCGGATACGCAGTATTTT.

The rearrangement uses TRBV28 and TRBJ1-1; no firm D call. V was shortened by 2 bases and J by 11 bases, with 12 bases between the two germline ends. CDR1 is MDHEN, CDR2 SYDVKM, per germline. The CDR3 covers 12 residues. CDR3: CASSLPGTGAFF. CDR3 DNA sequence: TGTGCCAGCAGTTTACCTGGAACCGGGGCTTTCTTT.

The chain employs TRBV18 and TRBJ2-5, with D tentatively TRBD1 (6 bases). Trimming shortened V by 4 bases and J by 1 base, and 7 bases separated the two germline ends. The germline CDR1 and CDR2 sequences are KGHSH and LQKENI. The CDR3 loop spans 13 amino acids. CDR3: CASSLDSQETQYF. The DNA of the CDR3 is TGTGCCAGCTCACTGGACAGCCAAGAGACCCAGTACTTC.

The chain joins TRBV5-1 to TRBJ1-5; possibly TRBD1 for D (6 bases). V gave up 4 bases and J gave up 0 bases, with 11 bases separating them. Germline V gene sequence: CDR1 SGHRS, CDR2 YFSETQ. The CDR3 covers 15 residues. DNA of the CDR3: TGCGCCAGCAGCCTCAGGGGTAGTAGCAATCAGCCCCAGCATTTT. Its translation: CASSLRGSSNQPQHF.

The chain is built from TRBV4-2 and TRBJ2-1, with 10 positions matching TRBD2. CDR3 length: 12 amino acids. The germline V gene has CDR1 LGHNA and CDR2 YNFKEQ. V lost 8 bases to trimming and J lost 9 bases; unmatched junction nucleotides: 4. The CDR3 loop is CASGSGRFEQFF. As DNA, the CDR3 is TGTGCCAGCGGTAGCGGGAGGTTTGAGCAGTTCTTC.

The genes are TRBV11-2 and TRBJ2-7; 12 nucleotides line up with TRBD1. The CDR3 is 17 amino acids. After removal of 1 base from V and 6 bases from J, the junction contained 10 bases not matched to a gene. Germline V gene sequence: CDR1 SGHAT, CDR2 FQNNGV. CDR3 in amino acids: CASSLVSGQGALAEQYF. CDR3 sequence (DNA): TGTGCCAGCAGCTTAGTATCGGGACAGGGGGCGTTGGCCGAGCAGTACTTC.

This clone came up once. The chain links TRBV5-1 to TRBJ2-6; 9 nucleotides agree with TRBD2. Germline V CDR1 and CDR2: SGHRS, YFSETQ. Unmatched junction bases numbered 5, after V lost 7 bases and J lost 0 bases. The CDR3 consists of 16 residues. As DNA, the CDR3 is TGCGCCAGCGCGACTAGCGGCAGCTCTGGGGCCAACGTCCTGACTTTC. Translating it yields CASATSGSSGANVLTF.

The CDR3 region is CASSSVGQQFWYGYTF. The CDR3 DNA follows: TGTGCCAGCAGCTCCGTGGGACAGCAGTTTTGGTATGGCTACACCTTC. The V gene is TRBV11-2, the J gene TRBJ1-2, with TRBD1 identical over 7 bases. There are 16 residues in the CDR3. Trimming removed 4 bases from V and 5 bases from J; junction bases left unmatched: 13. Germline CDR1 and CDR2: SGHAT and FQNNGV.

The rearrangement joins TRBV15 to TRBJ1-2; D remains unclear. This CDR3 has 12 amino acids. The germline V and J ends were trimmed by 3 bases and 10 bases, with 12 bases remaining between them. Germline CDR1 LNHNV, CDR2 YYDKDF (reference sequence). CDR3 sequence reads: CATSRATLAYTF. The DNA of the CDR3 is TGTGCCACCAGCAGGGCAACCCTGGCCTACACCTTC.

The V call is TRBV7-9, the J call TRBJ2-1; the match to TRBD1 covers 8 bases. The junction had 9 bases not matched to a gene; V was cut back by 5 bases and J by 9 bases. There are 14 residues in the CDR3. Per germline, CDR1 SEHNR and CDR2 FQNEAQ (reference sequence). The CDR3 region has the DNA TGTGCCAGCAGCAAAAAGGACAGGGAGAGTGAGCAGTTCTTC. It specifies CASSKKDRESEQFF.

The chain employs TRBV7-9 and TRBJ2-1; 9 bases are a match to TRBD2. Per germline, CDR1 SEHNR and CDR2 FQNEAQ (reference sequence). The CDR3 length is 16 residues. Trimming at V came to 0 bases and at J to 7 bases, leaving 7 bases not matched to a gene. CDR3 loop: CASSLAGSGRWNEQFF. CDR3 DNA sequence: TGTGCCAGCAGCTTAGCTGGTAGCGGGAGATGGAATGAGCAGTTCTTC.

The rearrangement uses TRBV4-1 and TRBJ2-5, with TRBD2 matching over 7 bases. This CDR3 comprises 16 residues. V shed 3 bases and J 5 bases; nucleotides not matched to a gene: 12. CDR1 and CDR2 (germline): MGHRA, YSYEKL. This chain's CDR3 is CASSHPKSGVGETQYF. The CDR3, as DNA: TGCGCCAGCAGCCATCCCAAAAGCGGGGTCGGCGAGACCCAGTACTTC.

With regard to this clone: This sample includes further DNA sequences coding for the same CDR3. This chain uses TRBV18 with TRBJ2-7; D unresolved. With 0 bases removed from V and 5 bases from J, the gap between germline ends came to 8 bases. The CDR3 loop spans 13 amino acids. Germline CDR1 KGHSH, CDR2 LQKENI. As DNA, the CDR3 is TGTGCCAGCTCACCACCGGGAAGGGACGAGCAGTACTTC. Amino acid sequence: CASSPPGRDEQYF.

The chain is built from TRBV7-2 and TRBJ2-1; no clear D gene. Between the trimmed V and J ends, which lost 1 base and 9 bases, there was a span of 19 bases. The CDR3 loop spans 16 amino acids. CDR1 and CDR2 from the germline V gene are SGHTA and FQGNSA. The CDR3 sequence: CASSLEELGSLGEQFF. For the CDR3, the DNA is TGTGCCAGCAGCTTAGAGGAGTTAGGCTCTTTGGGTGAGCAGTTCTTC.

Comment on this clone: Other DNA sequences in the sample encode the same CDR3. This chain uses TRBV7-9 with TRBJ1-2; TRBD1 agrees at 8 bases. The CDR3 is 13 residues long. Germline loops: CDR1 SEHNR, CDR2 FQNEAQ (reference sequence). The trim removed 3 bases at V and 8 bases at J, leaving 5 bases unmatched. The CDR3 region is CASSLQGARGYTF. The CDR3 DNA reads as TGTGCCAGCAGCTTGCAGGGGGCTCGGGGCTACACCTTC.

This clone was detected once. V and J are TRBV5-6 and TRBJ2-1; D remains ambiguous. V dropped 4 bases and J dropped 9 bases, with 17 bases sitting between them. From germline, CDR1 is SGHDT and CDR2 YYEEEE. This CDR3 has 14 residues. The CDR3 is CASSPPPMNVEQFF. The DNA of the CDR3 is TGTGCCAGCAGCCCACCCCCTATGAATGTTGAGCAGTTCTTC.

CDR3 sequence (DNA): TGTGCCAGCAGCCCCCGCTGGCGTGCGCCGGAGACCCAGTACTTC. Its translation is CASSPRWRAPETQYF. The rearrangement joins TRBV9 to TRBJ2-5; no clear D gene. The CDR3 runs 15 residues. The V gene's germline CDR1 is SGDLS and CDR2 YYNGEE. Between the trimmed V and J ends, which lost 4 bases and 5 bases, there was a span of 18 bases.

The V and J genes are TRBV6-1 and TRBJ2-3; a possible D gene is TRBD1 (7 bases). Trimming shortened V by 6 bases and J by 3 bases, and 13 bases separated the two germline ends. Looked up from germline, CDR1 is MNHNS and CDR2 is SASEGT. This CDR3 is built from 14 residues. CDR3 sequence (DNA): TGTGCCAGCAGGCTGTCAGGGGGGACAGATACGCAGTATTTT. As protein: CASRLSGGTDTQYF.

About this clone: Other DNA variants within this sample encode the same CDR3. The J gene is TRBJ2-7, the V gene TRBV28, with TRBD1 as a possible D gene (5 bases). The CDR3 consists of 15 residues. CDR1 MDHEN and CDR2 SYDVKM come from the germline V gene. With 3 bases removed from V and 1 base from J, the gap between germline ends came to 13 bases. The CDR3 region is CASSFSRASSYEQYF. The CDR3 DNA sequence: TGTGCCAGCAGTTTCTCCAGGGCCTCTTCCTACGAGCAGTACTTC.

This rearrangement joins TRBV6-1 to TRBJ1-4; D gene unclear. Germline assignment: CDR1 MNHNS and CDR2 SASEGT. V lost 1 base, J lost 7 bases, and 10 bases lay in between. The CDR3 has 14 amino acids. The DNA for the CDR3 is TGTGCCAGCAGTGAAGGGTCGCTGGGTGAAAAACTGTTTTTT. Protein sequence: CASSEGSLGEKLFF.

The chain carries TRBV7-2 and TRBJ2-5, with D tentatively TRBD1 or TRBD2 (5 bases each). The CDR3 loop spans 14 amino acids. Trimming left V 5 bases short and J 2 bases short, with 12 bases between. Germline V CDR1 and CDR2: SGHTA, FQGNSA. The CDR3 bases are TGTGCCAGCAGCCCACCGGGGCGTCAAGAGACCCAGTACTTC. Translated: CASSPPGRQETQYF.

A note on this clone: The sample contains more than one DNA sequence encoding this CDR3. This chain joins TRBV18 and TRBJ2-7; D is uncertain. V lost 1 base and J 5 bases, leaving 6 bases between the germline ends. Looked up from germline, CDR1 is KGHSH and CDR2 is LQKENI. The CDR3 consists of 12 residues. DNA for the CDR3: TGTGCCAGCTCACCACTGAGGAACGAGCAGTACTTC. Translation gives CASSPLRNEQYF.

The CDR3 protein is CASSDGLLRTYYEQYF. For the CDR3, the DNA is TGCGCCAGCAGCGATGGACTCCTAAGGACATACTACGAGCAGTACTTC. V gene TRBV5-1 combines with J gene TRBJ2-7; D assignment may be TRBD1 or TRBD2 (5 bases each). This CDR3 region has 16 residues. The germline gives CDR1 SGHRS, CDR2 YFSETQ. V lost 4 bases, J lost 3 bases, and 20 bases lay in between.